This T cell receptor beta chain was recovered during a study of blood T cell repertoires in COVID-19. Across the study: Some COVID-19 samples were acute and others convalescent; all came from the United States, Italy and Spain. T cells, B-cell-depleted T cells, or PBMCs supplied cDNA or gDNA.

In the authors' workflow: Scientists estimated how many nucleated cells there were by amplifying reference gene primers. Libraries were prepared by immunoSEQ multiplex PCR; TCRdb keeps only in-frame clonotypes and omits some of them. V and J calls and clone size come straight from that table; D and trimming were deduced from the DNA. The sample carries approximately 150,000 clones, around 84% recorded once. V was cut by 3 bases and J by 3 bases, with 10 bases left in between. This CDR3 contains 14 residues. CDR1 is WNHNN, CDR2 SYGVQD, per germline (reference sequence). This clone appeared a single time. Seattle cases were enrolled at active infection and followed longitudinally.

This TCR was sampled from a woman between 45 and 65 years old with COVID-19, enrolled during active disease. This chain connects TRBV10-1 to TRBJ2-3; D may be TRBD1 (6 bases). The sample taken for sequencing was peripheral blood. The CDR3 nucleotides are TGCGCCAGCAGTGAACAGGGATGGACAGATACGCAGTATTTT. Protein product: CASSEQGWTDTQYF.